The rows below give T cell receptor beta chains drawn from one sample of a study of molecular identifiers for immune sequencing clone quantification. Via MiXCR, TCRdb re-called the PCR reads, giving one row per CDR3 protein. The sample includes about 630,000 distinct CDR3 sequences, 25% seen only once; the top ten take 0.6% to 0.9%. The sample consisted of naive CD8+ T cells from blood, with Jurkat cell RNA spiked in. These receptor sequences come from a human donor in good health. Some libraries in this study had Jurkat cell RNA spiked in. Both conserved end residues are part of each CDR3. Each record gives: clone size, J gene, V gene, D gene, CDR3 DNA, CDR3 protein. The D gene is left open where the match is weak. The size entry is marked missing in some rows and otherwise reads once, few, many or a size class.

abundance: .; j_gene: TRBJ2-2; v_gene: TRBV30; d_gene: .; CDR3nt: TGTGCCTGGGAAGGAGGGGGCGCGAACACCGGGGAGCTGTTTTTT; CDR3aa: CAWEGGGANTGELFF
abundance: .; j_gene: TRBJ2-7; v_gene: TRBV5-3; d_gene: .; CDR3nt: TGTGCCAGCAGCTTGGAGGCACGGGTTTCCTACGGGCAGTACTTC; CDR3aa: CASSLEARVSYGQYF
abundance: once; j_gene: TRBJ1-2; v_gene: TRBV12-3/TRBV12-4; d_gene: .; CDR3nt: TGTGCCAGCAGTCCAAAGGACAGTTTGGAAGGCTACACCTTC; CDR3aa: CASSPKDSLEGYTF
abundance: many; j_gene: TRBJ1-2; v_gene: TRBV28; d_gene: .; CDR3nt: TGTGCCAGCTCCAGACCCGGGGTTGAAGGCTACACCTTC; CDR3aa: CASSRPGVEGYTF
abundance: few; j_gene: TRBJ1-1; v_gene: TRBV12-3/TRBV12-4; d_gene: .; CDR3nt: TGTGCCAGCGGAGTTATCGCAGGGCGGGGGACTGAAGCTTTCTTT; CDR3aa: CASGVIAGRGTEAFF
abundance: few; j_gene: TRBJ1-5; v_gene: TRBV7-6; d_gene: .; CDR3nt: TGTGCCAGCAGCTTGGAGGGAACCCCGAATCAGCCCCAGCATTTT; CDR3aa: CASSLEGTPNQPQHF
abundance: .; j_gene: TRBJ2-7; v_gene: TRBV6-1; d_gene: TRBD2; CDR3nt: TGTGCCAGCAGTCCAAAAGTGGGGACTAGCATCTACGAGCAGTGCTTC; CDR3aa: CASSPKVGTSIYEQCF
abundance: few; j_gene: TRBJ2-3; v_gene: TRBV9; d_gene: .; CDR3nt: TGTGCCAGCAGCCCCCCATTGGGGACACCAGATACGCAGTATTTT; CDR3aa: CASSPPLGTPDTQYF
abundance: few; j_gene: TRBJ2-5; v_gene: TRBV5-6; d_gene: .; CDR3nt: TGTGCCAGCAGCTTGGTAGCACACGGGGTAAGGGAGACCCAGTACTTC; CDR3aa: CASSLVAHGVRETQYF
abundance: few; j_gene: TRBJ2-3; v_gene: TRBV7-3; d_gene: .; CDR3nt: TGTGCCAGCAGCCCCCACGGGACCACAGATACGCAGTATTTT; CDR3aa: CASSPHGTTDTQYF
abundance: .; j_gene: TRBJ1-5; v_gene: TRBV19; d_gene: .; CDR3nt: TGTGCCAGTACCACGATCCCAGGGAATCAGCCCCAGCATTTT; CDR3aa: CASTTIPGNQPQHF
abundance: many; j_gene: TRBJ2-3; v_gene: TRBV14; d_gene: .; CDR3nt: TGTGCCAGCAGCCAATATAAGACAGATACGCAGTATTTT; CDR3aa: CASSQYKTDTQYF
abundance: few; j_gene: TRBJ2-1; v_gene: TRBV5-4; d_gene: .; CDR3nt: TGTGCCAGCAGCTTGTTTGGCGGGGTCAATGAGCAGTTCTTC; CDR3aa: CASSLFGGVNEQFF
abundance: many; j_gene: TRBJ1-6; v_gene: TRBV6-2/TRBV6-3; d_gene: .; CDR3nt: TGTGCCAGCGGTCTCACCCTCCGAAATTCACCCCTCCACTTT; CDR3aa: CASGLTLRNSPLHF
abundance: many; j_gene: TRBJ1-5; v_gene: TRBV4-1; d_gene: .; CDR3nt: TGCGCCAGCAGCCAAGATTCCGTCGGCAATCAGCCCCAGCATTTT; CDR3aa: CASSQDSVGNQPQHF
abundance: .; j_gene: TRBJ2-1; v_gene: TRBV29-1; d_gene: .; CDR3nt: TGCAGCGCCTCCGAGCAATTTTACAATGAGCAGTTCTTC; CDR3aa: CSASEQFYNEQFF
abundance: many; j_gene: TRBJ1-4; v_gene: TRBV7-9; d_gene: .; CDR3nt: TGTGCCAGCAGCTTAGCGTTGGACGGCCGTACAACTAATGAAAAACTGTTTTTT; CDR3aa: CASSLALDGRTTNEKLFF
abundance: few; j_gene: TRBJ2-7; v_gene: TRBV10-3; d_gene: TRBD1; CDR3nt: TGTGCCATCAGTGAGTTACATCCGGGACAGGATCTCTACGAGCAGTACTTC; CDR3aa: CAISELHPGQDLYEQYF
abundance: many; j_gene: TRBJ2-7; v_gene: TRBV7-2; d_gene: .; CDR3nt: TGTGCCAGCAGCTTAGACACCGGCCCGGCCCCCTCCTACGAGCAGTACTTC; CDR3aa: CASSLDTGPAPSYEQYF
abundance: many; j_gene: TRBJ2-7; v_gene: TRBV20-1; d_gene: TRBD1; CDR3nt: TGCAGTGCTACCTCCGGGACAGCCTACGAGCAGTACTTC; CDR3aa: CSATSGTAYEQYF
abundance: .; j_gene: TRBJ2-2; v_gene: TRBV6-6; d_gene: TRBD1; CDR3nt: TGTGCCAGCAGTTCAACAGGGGGCCCCACCGGGGAGCTGTTTTTT; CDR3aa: CASSSTGGPTGELFF
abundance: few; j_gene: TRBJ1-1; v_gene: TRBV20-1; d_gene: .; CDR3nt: TGCAGTGCTAGACCGACAGCACACACTGAAGCTTTCTTT; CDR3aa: CSARPTAHTEAFF
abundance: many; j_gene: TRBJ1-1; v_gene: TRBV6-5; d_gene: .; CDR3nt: TGTGCCAGCAGTTTTGACAGAGAATCTACTGAAGCTTTCTTT; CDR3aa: CASSFDRESTEAFF
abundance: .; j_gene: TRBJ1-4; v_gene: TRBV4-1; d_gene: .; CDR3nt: TGCGCCAGCAGCGCCCTAGATGAGGTGCCTGCAACTAATGAAAAACTGTCTTTT; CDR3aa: CASSALDEVPATNEKLSF
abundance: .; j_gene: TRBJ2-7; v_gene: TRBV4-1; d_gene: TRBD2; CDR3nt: TGCGCCAGCAGCCAAGATCCCGGGGGGTTCTACGAGCGGTACTTC; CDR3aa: CASSQDPGGFYERYF
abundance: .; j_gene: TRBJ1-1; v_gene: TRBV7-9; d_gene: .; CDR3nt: TGTGCCGGCGACTTAGTGCGGGGACACACTGAAGCTTTCTTT; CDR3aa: CAGDLVRGHTEAFF
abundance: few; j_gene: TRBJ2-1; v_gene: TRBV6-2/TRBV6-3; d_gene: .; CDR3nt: TGTGCCAGCAGTTACGACGTGGGGGCCGTAGTGTTCTTC; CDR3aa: CASSYDVGAVVFF
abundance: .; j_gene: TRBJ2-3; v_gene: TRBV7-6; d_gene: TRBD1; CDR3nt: TGTGCCAGCAGCGACCGGGACAGGGAGGAAGATACGCAGTATTTT; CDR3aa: CASSDRDREEDTQYF
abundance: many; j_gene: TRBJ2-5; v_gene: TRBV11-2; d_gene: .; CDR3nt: TGTGCCAGCAGCCGGGTGGAGGAGACCCAGTACTTC; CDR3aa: CASSRVEETQYF
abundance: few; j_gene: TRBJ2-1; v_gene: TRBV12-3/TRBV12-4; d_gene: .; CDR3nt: TGTGCCAGCAGAGGACCTTCCGGTGAGCAGTTCTTC; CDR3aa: CASRGPSGEQFF
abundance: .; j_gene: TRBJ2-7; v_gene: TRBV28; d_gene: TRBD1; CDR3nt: TGTGCCAGCATTTTTCAACGGCAGGGGGCGTCCGAGCAGTACTTC; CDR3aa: CASIFQRQGASEQYF
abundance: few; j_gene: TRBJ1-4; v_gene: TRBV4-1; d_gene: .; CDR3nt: TGCGCCAGCAGCCAAGTAGGGGGGCGCGGTGAAAAACTGTTTTTT; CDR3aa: CASSQVGGRGEKLFF
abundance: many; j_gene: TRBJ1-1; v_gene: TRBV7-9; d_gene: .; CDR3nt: TGTGCCAGCAGCTTACGACGTGAAGCTTTCTTT; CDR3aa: CASSLRREAFF
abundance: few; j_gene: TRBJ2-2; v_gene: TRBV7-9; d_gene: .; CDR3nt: TGTGCCAGCAGCTTAGAGGCAGGGAGTCCCGGGGAGCTGTTTTTT; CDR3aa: CASSLEAGSPGELFF
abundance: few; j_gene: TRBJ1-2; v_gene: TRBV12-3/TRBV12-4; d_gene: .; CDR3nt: TGTGCCAGCAGTTTTCGAGGCTACACCTTC; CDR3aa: CASSFRGYTF
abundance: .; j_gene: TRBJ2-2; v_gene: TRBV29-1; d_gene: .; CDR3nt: TGCAGCGTTCTGACAGGCACCGGGGAGCTGTTTTTT; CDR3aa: CSVLTGTGELFF
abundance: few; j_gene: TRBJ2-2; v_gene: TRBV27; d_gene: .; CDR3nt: TGTGCCGGCAGTTTGGTTATTGCCGGGGAGCTGTTTTTT; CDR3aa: CAGSLVIAGELFF
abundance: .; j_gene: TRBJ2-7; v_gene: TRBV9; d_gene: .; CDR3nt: TGTGCCAGCAGCACCCGCGGGGGCGCCTACGAGCGGTACTTC; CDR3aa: CASSTRGGAYERYF
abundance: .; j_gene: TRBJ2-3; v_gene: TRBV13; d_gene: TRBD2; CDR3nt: TGTGCCAGCAGCCTCACTCCGCGGGAGGATGGGACAGATACGCAGTATTTT; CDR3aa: CASSLTPREDGTDTQYF
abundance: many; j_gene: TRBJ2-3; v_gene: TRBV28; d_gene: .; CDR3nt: TGTGCCAGCAGTCAAACAGGGATGAGCACAGATACGCAGTATTTT; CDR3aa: CASSQTGMSTDTQYF
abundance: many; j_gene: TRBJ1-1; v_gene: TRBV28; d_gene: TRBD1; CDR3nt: TGTGCCAGCAGTAGCTCCGGGACAGGTGAAGCTTTCTTT; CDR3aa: CASSSSGTGEAFF
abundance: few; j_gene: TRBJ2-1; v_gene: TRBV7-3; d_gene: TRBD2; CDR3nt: TGTGCCAGCAGCCGACAGGGGACCGGACTAGCGGGAATGCACAATGAGCAGTTCTTC; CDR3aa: CASSRQGTGLAGMHNEQFF
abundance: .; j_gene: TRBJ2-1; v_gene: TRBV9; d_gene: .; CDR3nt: TGTGCCAGCAGCGGAGGTGGGGCCTACAATGAGCAGTTCTTC; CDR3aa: CASSGGGAYNEQFF
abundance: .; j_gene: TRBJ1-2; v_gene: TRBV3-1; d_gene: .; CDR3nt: TGTGCCAGCAGCCAACCGGTCCCCCGGGGGCCCGGGGGCTACACCTTC; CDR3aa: CASSQPVPRGPGGYTF
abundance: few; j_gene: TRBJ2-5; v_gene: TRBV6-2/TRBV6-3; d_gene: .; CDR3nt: TGTGCCAGCAGTTACTTGGCGGGATACCAAGAGACCCAGTACTTC; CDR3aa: CASSYLAGYQETQYF
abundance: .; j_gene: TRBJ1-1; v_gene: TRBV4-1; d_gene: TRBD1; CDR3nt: TGCGCCAGCAGCCACCCCGGGACAGGGGTGATCACTGAAGCTTTCTTT; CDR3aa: CASSHPGTGVITEAFF
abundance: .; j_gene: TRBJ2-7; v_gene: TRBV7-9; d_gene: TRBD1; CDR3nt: TGTGCCAGCAGCTTAGCAGGGACAGGCTACAAGCAGTACTTC; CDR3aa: CASSLAGTGYKQYF
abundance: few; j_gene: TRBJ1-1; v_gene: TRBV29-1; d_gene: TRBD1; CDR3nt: TGCAGCGTTCTAGGACAGGGGGCGGGAAACACTGAAGCTTTCTTT; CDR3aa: CSVLGQGAGNTEAFF
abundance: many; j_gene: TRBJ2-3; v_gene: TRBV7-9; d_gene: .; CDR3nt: TGTGCCAGCATCAAAGCATGGGCTGATACGCAGTATTTT; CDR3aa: CASIKAWADTQYF
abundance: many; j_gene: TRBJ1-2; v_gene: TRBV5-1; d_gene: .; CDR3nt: TGCGCCAGCAGCTTGCTATCGTCGGCCTATGGCTACACCTTC; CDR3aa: CASSLLSSAYGYTF
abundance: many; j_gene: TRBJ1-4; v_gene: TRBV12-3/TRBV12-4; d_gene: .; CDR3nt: TGTGCCAGCTGTAGGGCAGAAGATAATGAAAAACTGTTTTTT; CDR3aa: CASCRAEDNEKLFF
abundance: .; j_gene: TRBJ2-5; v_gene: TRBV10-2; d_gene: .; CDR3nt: TGCCCCAGCAGTACACGCCGGGCCAAAGAGACCCAGTACTTC; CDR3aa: CPSSTRRAKETQYF
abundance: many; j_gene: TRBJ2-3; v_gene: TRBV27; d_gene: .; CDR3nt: TGTGCCAGCAGTAATTCAGATACGCAGTATTTT; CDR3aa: CASSNSDTQYF
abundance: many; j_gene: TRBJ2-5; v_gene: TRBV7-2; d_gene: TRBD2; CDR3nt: TGTGCCAGCAGCTACTCCTTAGCGGGAGACGAGACCCAGTACTTC; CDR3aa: CASSYSLAGDETQYF
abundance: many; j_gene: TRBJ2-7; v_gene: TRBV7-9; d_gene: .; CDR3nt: TGTGCCAGCAGCTTGAAGTCTCCCCGGGCCAGCTCCTACGAGCAGTACTTC; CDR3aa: CASSLKSPRASSYEQYF